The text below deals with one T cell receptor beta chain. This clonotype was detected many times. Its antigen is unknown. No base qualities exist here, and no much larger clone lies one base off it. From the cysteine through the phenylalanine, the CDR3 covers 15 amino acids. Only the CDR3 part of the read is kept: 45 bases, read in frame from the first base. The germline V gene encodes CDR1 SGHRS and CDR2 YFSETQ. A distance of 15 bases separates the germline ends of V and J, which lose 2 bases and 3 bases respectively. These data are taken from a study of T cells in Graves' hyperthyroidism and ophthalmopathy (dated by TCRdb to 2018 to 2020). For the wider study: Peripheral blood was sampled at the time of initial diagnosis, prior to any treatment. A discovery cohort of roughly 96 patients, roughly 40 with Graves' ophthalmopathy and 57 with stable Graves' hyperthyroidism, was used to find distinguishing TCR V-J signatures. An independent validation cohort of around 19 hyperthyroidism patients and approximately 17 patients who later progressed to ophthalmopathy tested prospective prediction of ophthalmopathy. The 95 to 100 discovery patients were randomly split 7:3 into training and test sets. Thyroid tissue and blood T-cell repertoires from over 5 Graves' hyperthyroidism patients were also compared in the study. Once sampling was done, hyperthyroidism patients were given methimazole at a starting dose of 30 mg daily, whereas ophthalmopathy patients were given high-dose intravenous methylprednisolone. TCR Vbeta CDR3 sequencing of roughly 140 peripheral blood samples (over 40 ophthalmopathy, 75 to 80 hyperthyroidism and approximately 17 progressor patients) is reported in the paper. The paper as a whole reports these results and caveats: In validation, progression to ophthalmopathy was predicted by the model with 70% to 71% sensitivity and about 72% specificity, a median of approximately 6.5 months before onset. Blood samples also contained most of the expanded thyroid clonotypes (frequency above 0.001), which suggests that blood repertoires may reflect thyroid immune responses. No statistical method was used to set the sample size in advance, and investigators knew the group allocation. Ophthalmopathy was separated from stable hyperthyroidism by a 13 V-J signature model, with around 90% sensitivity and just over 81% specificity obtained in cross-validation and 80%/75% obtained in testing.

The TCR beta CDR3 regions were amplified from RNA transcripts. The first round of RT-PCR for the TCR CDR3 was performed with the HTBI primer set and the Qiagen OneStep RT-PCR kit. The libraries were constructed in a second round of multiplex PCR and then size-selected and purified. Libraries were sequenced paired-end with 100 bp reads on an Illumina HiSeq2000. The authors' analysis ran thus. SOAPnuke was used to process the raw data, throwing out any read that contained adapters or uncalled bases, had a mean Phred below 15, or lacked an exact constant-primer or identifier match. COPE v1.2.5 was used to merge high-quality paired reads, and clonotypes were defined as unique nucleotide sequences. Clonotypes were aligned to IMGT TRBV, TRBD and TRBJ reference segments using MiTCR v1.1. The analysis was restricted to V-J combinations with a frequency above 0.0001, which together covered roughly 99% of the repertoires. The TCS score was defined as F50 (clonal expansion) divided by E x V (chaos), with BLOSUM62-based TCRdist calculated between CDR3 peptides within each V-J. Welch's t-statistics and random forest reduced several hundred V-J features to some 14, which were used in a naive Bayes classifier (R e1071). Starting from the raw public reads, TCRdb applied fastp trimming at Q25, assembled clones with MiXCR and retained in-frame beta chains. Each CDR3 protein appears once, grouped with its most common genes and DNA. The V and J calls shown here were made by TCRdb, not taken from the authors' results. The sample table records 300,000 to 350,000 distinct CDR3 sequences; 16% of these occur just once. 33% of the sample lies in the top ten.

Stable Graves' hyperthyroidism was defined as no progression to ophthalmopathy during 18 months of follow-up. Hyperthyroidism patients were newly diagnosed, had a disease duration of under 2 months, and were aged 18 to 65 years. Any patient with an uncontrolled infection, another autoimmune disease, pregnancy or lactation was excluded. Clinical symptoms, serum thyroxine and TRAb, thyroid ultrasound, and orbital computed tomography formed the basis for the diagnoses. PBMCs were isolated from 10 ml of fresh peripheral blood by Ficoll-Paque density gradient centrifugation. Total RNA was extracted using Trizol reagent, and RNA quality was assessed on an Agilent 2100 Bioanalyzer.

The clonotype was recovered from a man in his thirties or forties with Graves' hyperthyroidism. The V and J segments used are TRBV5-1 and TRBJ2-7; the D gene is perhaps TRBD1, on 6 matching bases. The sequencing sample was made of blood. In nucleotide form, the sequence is TGCGCCAGCAGCTTAGTCCGACAGGCCGTCTACGAGCAGTACTTC. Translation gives CASSLVRQAVYEQYF.